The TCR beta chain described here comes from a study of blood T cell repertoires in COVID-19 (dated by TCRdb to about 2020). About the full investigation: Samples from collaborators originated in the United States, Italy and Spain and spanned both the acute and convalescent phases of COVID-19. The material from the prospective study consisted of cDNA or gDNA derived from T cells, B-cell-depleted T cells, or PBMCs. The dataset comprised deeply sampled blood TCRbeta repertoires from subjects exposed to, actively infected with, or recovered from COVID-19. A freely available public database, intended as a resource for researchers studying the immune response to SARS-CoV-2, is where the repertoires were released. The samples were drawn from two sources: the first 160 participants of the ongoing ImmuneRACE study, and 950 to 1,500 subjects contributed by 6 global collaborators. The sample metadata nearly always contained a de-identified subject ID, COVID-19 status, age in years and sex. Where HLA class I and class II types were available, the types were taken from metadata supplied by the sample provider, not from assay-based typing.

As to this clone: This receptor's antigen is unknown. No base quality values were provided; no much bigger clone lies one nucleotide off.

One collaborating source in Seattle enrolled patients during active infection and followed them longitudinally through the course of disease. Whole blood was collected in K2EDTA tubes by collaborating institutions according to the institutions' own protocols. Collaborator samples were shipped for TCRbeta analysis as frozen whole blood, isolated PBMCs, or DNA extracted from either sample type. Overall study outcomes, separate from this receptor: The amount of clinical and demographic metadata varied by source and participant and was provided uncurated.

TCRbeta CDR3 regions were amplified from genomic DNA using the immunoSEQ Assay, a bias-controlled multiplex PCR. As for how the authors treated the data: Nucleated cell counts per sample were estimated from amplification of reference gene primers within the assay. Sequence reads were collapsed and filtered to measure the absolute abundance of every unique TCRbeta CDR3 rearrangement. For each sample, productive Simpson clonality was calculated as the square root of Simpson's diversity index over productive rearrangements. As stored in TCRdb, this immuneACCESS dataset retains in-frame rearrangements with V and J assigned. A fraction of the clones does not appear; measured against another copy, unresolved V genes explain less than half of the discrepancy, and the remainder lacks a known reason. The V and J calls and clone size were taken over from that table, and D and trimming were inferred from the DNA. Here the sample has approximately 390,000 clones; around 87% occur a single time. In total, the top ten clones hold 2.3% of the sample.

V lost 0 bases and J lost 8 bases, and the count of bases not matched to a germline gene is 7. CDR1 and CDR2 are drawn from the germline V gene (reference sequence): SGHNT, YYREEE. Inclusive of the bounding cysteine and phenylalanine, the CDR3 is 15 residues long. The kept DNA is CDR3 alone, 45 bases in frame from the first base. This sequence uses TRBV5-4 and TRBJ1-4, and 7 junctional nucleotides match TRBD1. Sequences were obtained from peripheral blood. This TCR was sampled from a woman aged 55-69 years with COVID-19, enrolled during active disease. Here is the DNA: TGTGCCAGCAGCTTGGAAGGGACAGCCGACGAAAAACTGTTTTTT. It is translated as CASSLEGTADEKLFF.